The present T cell receptor (beta chain) was sequenced within a study of blood T cell repertoires in COVID-19. As originally analysed: How many nucleated cells were present was estimated from reference gene primer amplification. Here immunoSEQ multiplex PCR was the method, and the copy in TCRdb shows in-frame clones only, minus some. V and J calls and clone size are those listed in that table; D and trimming were worked out from the DNA. The sample has roughly 100,000 clones; 87% are singletons. CDR1 and CDR2 (germline): SGHTA, FQGTGA. V dropped 5 bases and J dropped 4 bases, with 11 bases sitting between them. The CDR3 length is 14 residues.

The receptor's source is a man between 50 and 59 years old with active COVID-19. The specimen was peripheral blood. The J gene is TRBJ2-2, the V gene TRBV7-3; D may be TRBD2 (6 bases). This chain's CDR3 is CASSPGGGTGELFF. CDR3 DNA sequence: TGTGCCAGCAGCCCCGGGGGTGGCACCGGGGAGCTGTTTTTT.